This T cell receptor (beta chain) was obtained from a study of blood T cell repertoires in COVID-19. The table lists this clone with a few counts. The repertoire was sequenced with immunoSEQ multiplex PCR; TCRdb's copy has only in-frame clones and lacks some. In the table there are about 180,000 clones, approximately 83% of which are singletons. Germline V CDR1 and CDR2: KGHSH, LQKENI. V was pared by 6 bases and J by 7 bases, with 13 bases of the junction left unmatched. This CDR3 is 16 amino acids long. Sequences were obtained from peripheral blood. This TCR derives from a man aged 55 to 70 with acute or convalescent COVID-19. The V gene is TRBV18, the J gene TRBJ2-7; 12 bases are shared with TRBD2. The DNA for the CDR3 is TGTGCCAGCTCGCCAGATCCTAGCGGGAGGGCCGTGGAGCAGTACTTC. Translating it yields CASSPDPSGRAVEQYF.